Following are 19 T cell receptor beta chains from one sample sequenced in a study of blood T cell repertoires in COVID-19. Sequencing used immunoSEQ multiplex PCR; TCRdb keeps in-frame clones, though not all of them. This table has 200,000 to 250,000 clones, about four fifths appearing once. The specimen was peripheral blood. The receptors derive from a woman older than 75 with COVID-19, enrolled during active disease.

The chain joins TRBV6-6 to TRBJ1-1, with a tentative D call TRBD1 (5 bases). The germline CDR1 and CDR2 sequences are MNHNY and SVGAGI (reference sequence). CDR3 length equals 15 residues. The V and J ends lost 5 bases and 0 bases respectively, with 13 bases between them. Here the CDR3 reads CASSPRVQVNTEAFF. DNA for the CDR3: TGTGCCAGCAGTCCTCGTGTACAGGTGAACACTGAAGCTTTCTTT.

This clone showed up just a few times. The genes are TRBV29-1 and TRBJ1-2; D not resolved. Trimming stripped 2 bases from V and 5 bases from J, with 12 bases between. The CDR3 has 13 residues. CDR1 SQVTM and CDR2 ANQGSEA come from the germline V gene. CDR3 loop: CSVEQAGRYGYTF. Here the CDR3 DNA reads TGCAGCGTTGAACAGGCCGGGAGGTATGGCTACACCTTC.

The gene calls are TRBV14 and TRBJ1-3, with unresolved D. Germline loops: CDR1 SGHDN, CDR2 FVKESK. Between the trimmed V and J ends, which lost 1 base and 0 bases, there was a span of 4 bases. The CDR3 extends over 14 amino acids. The CDR3 nucleotides read TGTGCCAGCAGCCAAGTTCGCTCTGGAAACACCATATATTTT. Translated, it gives CASSQVRSGNTIYF.

This clone was seen just once. The chain has TRBV19 and TRBJ1-2; 8 nucleotides align to TRBD1. V lost 9 bases, J lost 7 bases, and 7 bases stayed unmatched. Germline assignment: CDR1 LNHDA and CDR2 SQIVND (reference sequence). This CDR3 spans 12 amino acids. CDR3 DNA: TGTGCCAGCACCGACAGGGGTCGTGGCTACACCTTC. It translates to CASTDRGRGYTF.

This clone was seen just once. CDR3: CASSPTGVSYEAFF. Written as DNA, the CDR3 is TGTGCCAGCAGCCCGACAGGGGTCTCTTATGAAGCTTTCTTT. The genes are TRBV6-5 and TRBJ1-1; 8 bases are a match to TRBD1. CDR1 is MNHEY and CDR2 is SVGAGI in the germline V gene. There are 14 residues in the CDR3. With 6 bases clipped from V and 7 bases from J, the junction kept 10 bases outside the gene matches.

V gene TRBV7-9 combines with J gene TRBJ1-1; D is unclear. This CDR3 has 12 amino acids. V shed 8 bases and J shed 5 bases, with 12 bases lying between them. Germline loops: CDR1 SEHNR, CDR2 FQNEAQ (reference sequence). CDR3 residues: CASVYRNTEAFF. Here the CDR3 DNA reads TGTGCCAGCGTTTACAGAAATACTGAAGCTTTCTTT.

This clone was recorded a few times. The rearrangement uses TRBV11-2 and TRBJ2-3; 10 bases fit TRBD2. The CDR3 runs to 16 residues. Germline V gives CDR1 SGHAT, CDR2 FQNNGV. The junction had 9 bases not matched to a gene; V was cut back by 5 bases and J by 4 bases. This CDR3 is CASSVSGGAFSDTQYF. The CDR3 region has the DNA TGTGCCAGCAGCGTGAGCGGGGGGGCTTTTTCAGATACGCAGTATTTT. Together with reference TRBV11-2 and TRBJ2-3, the CDR3 gives the full variable domain: EAGVAQSPRYKIIEKRQSVAFWCNPISGHATLYWYQQILGQGPKLLIQFQNNGVVDDSQLPKDRFSAERLKGVDSTLKIQPAKLEDSAVYLCASSVSGGAFSDTQYFGPGTRLTVL.

The chain combines TRBV7-2 with TRBJ1-5; 9 bases align to TRBD1. V shed 3 bases and J 6 bases; nucleotides not matched to a gene: 6. The CDR3 is 15 amino acids. Germline-derived CDR1 and CDR2 are SGHTA and FQGNSA. Written as DNA, the CDR3 is TGTGCCAGCAGCTTTGGGACAGGGATCGGTCAGCCCCAGCATTTT. Translating gives CASSFGTGIGQPQHF. The whole variable domain, remainder taken from reference TRBV7-2 and TRBJ1-5, is GAGVSQSPSNKVTEKGKDVELRCDPISGHTALYWYRQSLGQGLEFLIYFQGNSAPDKSGLPSDRFSAERTGGSVSTLTIQRTQQEDSAVYLCASSFGTGIGQPQHFGDGTRLSIL.

The rearrangement uses TRBV30 and TRBJ1-2, with TRBD1 matching 9 bases. After removal of 7 bases from V and 8 bases from J, the junction contained 8 bases not matched to a gene. Germline CDR1 reads GTSNPN; CDR2 reads SVGIG (reference sequence). The CDR3 sequence is 12 residues long. The chain's CDR3 is CALTGTGHGYTF. CDR3 DNA sequence: TGTGCCTTGACCGGGACAGGGCACGGCTACACCTTC. The full variable domain, with the rest looked up from reference TRBV30 and TRBJ1-2, is SQTIHQWPATLVQPVGSPLSLECTVEGTSNPNLYWYRQAAGRGLQLLFYSVGIGQISSEVPQNLSASRPQDRQFILSSKKLLLSDSGFYLCALTGTGHGYTFGSGTRLTVV.

This rearrangement joins TRBV7-2 to TRBJ1-2, with D perhaps TRBD1 (6 bases). Germline values: CDR1 SGHTA, CDR2 FQGNSA. The CDR3 consists of 16 residues. V lost 2 bases and J lost 6, with 19 bases in between. CDR3 sequence: CASSLRQGPSGDGYTF. CDR3 DNA: TGTGCCAGCAGCTTACGGCAGGGGCCCTCGGGCGATGGCTACACCTTC.

The chain combines TRBV3-1 (or the pseudogene TRBV3-2) with TRBJ2-1, with 8 positions matching TRBD2. Trimming removed 6 bases from V and 6 bases from J; junction bases left unmatched: 10. Germline-derived CDR1 and CDR2 are LGHDT and YNNKEL (reference sequence). CDR3 size: 15 residues. CDR3 coding DNA: TGTGCCAGCAGAAAAACCACTAGCGGAAGCAATGAGCAGTTCTTC. It specifies CASRKTTSGSNEQFF.

This clone was picked up a small number of times. V usage is TRBV5-4 and J usage is TRBJ1-2, with TRBD1 matching over 8 bases. The CDR3 contains 14 residues. CDR1 is SGHNT and CDR2 is YYREEE in the germline V gene (reference sequence). V was clipped by 2 bases and J by 4 bases; unmatched bases: 4. The CDR3: CASSFDRGAYGYTF. DNA for the CDR3: TGTGCCAGCAGCTTCGACAGGGGTGCCTATGGCTACACCTTC.

The CDR3 coding sequence is TGCAGCGTCACAGTAAATGAAAAACTGTTTTTT. Translated: CSVTVNEKLFF. This chain links TRBV29-1 with TRBJ1-4; D gene ambiguous. The CDR3 spans 11 residues. The germline V gene has CDR1 SQVTM and CDR2 ANQGSEA. Trimming removed 6 bases at V and 5 bases at J, with 7 bases between.

This chain joins TRBV2 and TRBJ1-1, with 9 bases fitting TRBD1. Germline CDR1 reads SNHLY; CDR2 reads FYNNEI. J gave up 4 bases and V 4 bases, and 4 bases lay outside the gene matches. This CDR3 is 14 amino acids long. The chain's CDR3 is CASSGPDRGTEAFF. In DNA, the CDR3 is TGTGCCAGCAGTGGACCGGACAGGGGCACTGAAGCTTTCTTT. The complete variable domain, with remaining parts taken from reference TRBV2 and TRBJ1-1, reads EPEVTQTPSHQVTQMGQEVILRCVPISNHLYFYWYRQILGQKVEFLVSFYNNEISEKSEIFDDQFSVERPDGSNFTLKIRSTKLEDSAMYFCASSGPDRGTEAFFGQGTRLTVV.

This chain links TRBV5-6 with TRBJ2-1; 8 bases line up with TRBD1. The germline gives CDR1 SGHDT, CDR2 YYEEEE. V gave up 1 base and J gave up 7 bases; unmatched junction bases: 7. The CDR3 loop spans 15 amino acids. In nucleotides, the CDR3 is TGTGCCAGCAGCTTGACAGGGGGTATTGTGAATGAGCAGTTCTTC. Translation: CASSLTGGIVNEQFF. Supplemented by reference TRBV5-6 and TRBJ2-1, the full variable domain reads DAGVTQSPTHLIKTRGQQVTLRCSPKSGHDTVSWYQQALGQGPQFIFQYYEEEERQRGNFPDRFSGHQFPNYSSELNVNALLLGDSALYLCASSLTGGIVNEQFFGPGTRLTVL.

Here the CDR3 reads CASSQGKGIGQETQYF. In DNA, the CDR3 is TGTGCCAGCAGCCAAGGAAAGGGGATCGGGCAAGAGACCCAGTACTTC. The chain combines TRBV14 with TRBJ2-5; D perhaps matches TRBD1 (5 bases). V lost 1 base, J lost 2 bases, and 14 bases lay in between. The CDR3 totals 16 residues. The V gene's germline CDR1 is SGHDN and CDR2 FVKESK. Together with reference TRBV14 and TRBJ2-5, the CDR3 gives the full variable domain: EAGVTQFPSHSVIEKGQTVTLRCDPISGHDNLYWYRRVMGKEIKFLLHFVKESKQDESGMPNNRFLAERTGGTYSTLKVQPAELEDSGVYFCASSQGKGIGQETQYFGPGTRLLVL.

V gene TRBV3-1 (or the pseudogene TRBV3-2) combines with J gene TRBJ2-7; TRBD2 agrees at 7 bases. V gave up 0 bases and J gave up 3 bases; unmatched junction bases: 14. Per germline, CDR1 LGHDT and CDR2 YNNKEL (reference sequence). The CDR3 consists of 18 residues. The CDR3 DNA reads as TGTGCCAGCAGCCAAGATTTCACCCCAGCGGGGATCTTCTACGAGCAGTACTTC. It specifies CASSQDFTPAGIFYEQYF.

The rearrangement uses TRBV6-2 or TRBV6-3 and TRBJ2-3; D is perhaps TRBD2 (5 bases). The CDR3 sequence is 15 residues long. The germline V and J ends were trimmed by 2 bases and 1 base, with 10 bases remaining between them. Germline-derived CDR1 and CDR2 are MNHEY and SVGEGT. The chain's CDR3 is CASSYVGIGTDTQYF. The CDR3 nucleotides read TGTGCCAGCAGTTACGTCGGGATAGGCACAGATACGCAGTATTTT.

The table lists this clone with a few counts. The chain carries TRBV7-9 and TRBJ2-7; 8 positions match TRBD1. Germline CDR1 SEHNR, CDR2 FQNEAQ (reference sequence). V lost 7 bases and J lost 5; bases outside the gene matches: 4. This CDR3 has 12 residues. CDR3 protein: CASTAGGDEQYF. CDR3 bases: TGTGCCAGCACAGCAGGGGGCGACGAGCAGTACTTC.